The rows below give T cell receptor beta chains drawn from one sample of a study of T-cell memory formation after mild COVID-19. TCRdb fed the 5' RACE reads into MiXCR, producing one record per CDR3 protein. The top ten hold roughly 13% of the sample, which has roughly 380,000 distinct CDR3 sequences, 28% seen once. Sequencing was performed on PBMCs or a T cell subset sorted from them (not recorded which). The receptors originated from an adult woman who had mild COVID-19 (a few samples of this study predate the infection). Cell type and time point are not known. Both conserved end residues are part of each CDR3. A D gene is named only where the DNA matches it firmly. Clone size is shown for a subset of rows, as once, few, many or a class of expanded clone.

V	D	J	size	DNA	CDR3
TRBV12-3/TRBV12-4	TRBD2	TRBJ2-7	many	TGTGCCAGCAGTTTTCTAGCGGGCGGGGGTGGAAACGAGCAGTACTTC	CASSFLAGGGGNEQYF
TRBV5-6	TRBD1	TRBJ2-4	NA	TGTGCCAGCAGCTTGAGGTGGACAGGAGGCATTCAGTACTTC	CASSLRWTGGIQYF
TRBV18	NA	TRBJ2-3	many	TGTGCCAGCTCACCCACCACAGATACGCAGTATTTT	CASSPTTDTQYF
TRBV5-1	NA	TRBJ2-1	many	TGCGCCAGCAGCTTGGGGAGGGGACTCAATGAGCAGTTCTTC	CASSLGRGLNEQFF
TRBV13	NA	TRBJ2-7	few	TGTGCCAGCAGCTTAGGAATAGGCCCACAGGCCTACGAGCAGTACTTC	CASSLGIGPQAYEQYF
TRBV5-1	NA	TRBJ1-2	NA	TGCGCCAGCAGCCCAAAGGACGGCCAATGGGGCTACACCTTC	CASSPKDGQWGYTF
TRBV7-8	TRBD1	TRBJ1-1	NA	TGTGCCAGCAGCTTCGGGACAGGGGTCATGAACACTGAAGCTTTCTTT	CASSFGTGVMNTEAFF
TRBV24-1	NA	TRBJ2-5	many	TGTGCCACCAGTGATGAACGGACTAACCAAGAGACCCAGTACTTC	CATSDERTNQETQYF
TRBV30	NA	TRBJ1-4	many	TGTGCCTGGGTCCCCCCGGCACGTGGGGGTGAAAAACTGTTTTTT	CAWVPPARGGEKLFF
TRBV4-3	NA	TRBJ2-2	NA	TGCGCCAGCAGCCAACAGGGGTGGGGGGAGCTGTTTTTT	CASSQQGWGELFF
TRBV20-1	NA	TRBJ1-5	NA	TGCAGTGCTAGAGGCGCTGGGAGGCCGTATAGCAATCAGCCCCAGCATTTT	CSARGAGRPYSNQPQHF
TRBV5-6	NA	TRBJ1-6	NA	TGTGCCAGCAGCTTGGTGACAGGTTATTCACCCCTCCACTTT	CASSLVTGYSPLHF
TRBV15	TRBD1	TRBJ1-5	NA	TGTGCCACCAGCGTCGACAGGGCCAGCAATCAGCCCCAGCATTTT	CATSVDRASNQPQHF
TRBV20-1	TRBD2	TRBJ2-1	NA	TGCAGTGCTAGAGATACCAGGACTAGCGGCAATGAGCAGTTCTTC	CSARDTRTSGNEQFF
TRBV10-3	NA	TRBJ2-5	NA	TGTGCCATCAGTGGGGACGAGAGGGGAAGCCGGTCGGAGACCCAGTACTTC	CAISGDERGSRSETQYF
TRBV9	TRBD2	TRBJ2-1	NA	TGTGCCAGCAGTGCGACTAGCGGGAGGGGCTATGAGCAGTTCTTC	CASSATSGRGYEQFF
TRBV10-3	TRBD2	TRBJ2-7	NA	TGTGCCATCAGCGATAGCGGGAGGGAGTACGAGCAGTACTTC	CAISDSGREYEQYF
TRBV6-4	NA	TRBJ2-2	once	TGTGCCAGCAGTGGGACTCCTGGGACCGGGGAGCTGTTTTTT	CASSGTPGTGELFF
TRBV4-3	NA	TRBJ2-7	few	TGCGCCAGCAGCCTAACATCCGGGGGAGGGGGCATCTACGAGCAGTACTTC	CASSLTSGGGGIYEQYF
TRBV7-2	TRBD2	TRBJ2-7	NA	TGTGCCAGCAGCTTCGGAGCGGGAGGGTACTACGAGCAGTACTTC	CASSFGAGGYYEQYF
TRBV18	NA	TRBJ2-6	NA	TGTGCCAGCTCCCCCCACCGACAGGTTCCCGGGGCCAACGTCCTGACTTTC	CASSPHRQVPGANVLTF
TRBV7-6	NA	TRBJ1-1	NA	TGTGCCAGCAGCCGCGGTCCGGGGGGCATGAACACTGAAGCTTTCTTT	CASSRGPGGMNTEAFF
TRBV5-6	NA	TRBJ1-2	once	TGTGCCAGCCAAACTAAGCGGGGGTCCTATGGCTACACCTTC	CASQTKRGSYGYTF
TRBV19	TRBD1	TRBJ1-2	NA	TGTGCCAGTAGCCGGGTAGGACAGGGCGGCACCCATGGCTACACCTTC	CASSRVGQGGTHGYTF
TRBV12-3/TRBV12-4	NA	TRBJ2-5	NA	TGTGCCAGCAGTCCTGTACAGGGTGGGGAGACCCAGTACTTC	CASSPVQGGETQYF
TRBV24-1	TRBD1	TRBJ2-7	few	TGTGCCACCAGCCTGACAGGGACAAACGAGCAGTACTTC	CATSLTGTNEQYF
TRBV4-3	TRBD1	TRBJ2-1	many	TGCGCCAGCAGCCTCAACACAGGGGGCGAGGTTGACAATGAGCAGTTCTTC	CASSLNTGGEVDNEQFF
TRBV7-2	TRBD2	TRBJ2-3	many	TGTGCCAGCAGCTTAGCGCCCCTAGCGGGAGGGCGCACAGATACGCAGTATTTT	CASSLAPLAGGRTDTQYF
TRBV5-1	TRBD2	TRBJ2-1	few	TGCGCCAGCAGCTTGGGGACTAGCGGGACCCCCTACAATGAGCAGTTCTTC	CASSLGTSGTPYNEQFF
TRBV7-9	TRBD1	TRBJ1-1	NA	TGTGCCAGCAGCCCCCTTCGGACAGGGGATTTGGGCACTGAAGCTTTCTTT	CASSPLRTGDLGTEAFF
TRBV12-3/TRBV12-4	TRBD1	TRBJ1-6	few	TGTGCCAGCAGGACCCGGGACAGCTTCAATTCACCCCTCCACTTT	CASRTRDSFNSPLHF
TRBV29-1	NA	TRBJ2-1	NA	TGCAGCGTTGGACACGTGAGGTTCGCACCCAAGAAAAACAATGAGCAGTTCTTC	CSVGHVRFAPKKNNEQFF
TRBV6-5	NA	TRBJ1-1	few	TGTGCCAGCAGTCCAGATGACTTCACGGGCACTGAAGCTTTCTTT	CASSPDDFTGTEAFF
TRBV2	NA	TRBJ2-7	NA	TGTGCCAGCAGGGCCCCGGCCGGCTACGAGCAGTACTTC	CASRAPAGYEQYF
TRBV27	NA	TRBJ1-2	once	TGTGCCAGCAGTTTATGTTGGTGCGGGGGTGGGGGTTCTAACTATGGCTACACCTTC	CASSLCWCGGGGSNYGYTF
TRBV7-2	TRBD1	TRBJ2-7	NA	TGTGCCAGCAGCTTAGCGCCAGGGGGCCGGTCCGAGCAGTACTTC	CASSLAPGGRSEQYF
TRBV10-3	NA	TRBJ2-7	few	TGTGCCAGCGGGGAAAGCTCCTACGAGCAGTACTTC	CASGESSYEQYF
TRBV7-8	NA	TRBJ2-5	few	TGTGCCAGCAGCCAGAATTCCGGGACACGTGAGACCCAGTACTTC	CASSQNSGTRETQYF
TRBV7-6	NA	TRBJ2-3	few	TGTGCCAGCAGGGCGGAGGTATCTAGCACAGATACGCAGTATTTT	CASRAEVSSTDTQYF
TRBV5-1	NA	TRBJ2-6	few	TGCGCCAGCGGGCCAGACGAAGCCCGGGCCAACGTCCTGACTTTC	CASGPDEARANVLTF
TRBV4-1	TRBD1	TRBJ2-7	NA	TGCGCCAGCAGCCTACGGACCGGACAGGGGTACGAGCAGTACTTC	CASSLRTGQGYEQYF
TRBV9	NA	TRBJ1-2	NA	TGTGCCAGTCGGGCGGCTAACTATGGCTACACCTTC	CASRAANYGYTF
TRBV7-9	TRBD2	TRBJ2-1	NA	TGTGCCAGCAGCTTAAATGTCCTGGGAGGGCTCGAAACGGTCTACAATGAGCAGTTCTTC	CASSLNVLGGLETVYNEQFF
TRBV20-1	NA	TRBJ2-3	few	TGCAGTGCTAAAGGGTTTGGGGGAACTAGCACAGATACGCAGTATTTT	CSAKGFGGTSTDTQYF
TRBV28	NA	TRBJ2-6	NA	TGTGCCAGCAGTTTCGGTAGCTCTGGGGCCAACGTCCTGACTTTC	CASSFGSSGANVLTF
TRBV7-9	TRBD2	TRBJ2-1	NA	TGTGCCAGCAGCCCCATCGGACTAGCCGCATTAAGATATGAGCAGTTCTTC	CASSPIGLAALRYEQFF
TRBV5-4	NA	TRBJ2-7	once	TGTGCCAGCAGCTTGGCCGGGCCCGGAGACGACGAGCAGTACTTC	CASSLAGPGDDEQYF
TRBV18	NA	TRBJ1-1	NA	TGTGCCAGCTCACCAGGGCTTGGCTCTGAAGCTTTCTTT	CASSPGLGSEAFF
TRBV5-6	NA	TRBJ2-4	NA	TGTGCCAGCAGCTGGGGGCCAAGGGATACCAAAAACATTCAGTACTTC	CASSWGPRDTKNIQYF
TRBV27	NA	TRBJ2-1	NA	TGTGCCAGCAGTTTAGGGTGGCAGGGCATTGGACAGCAGTTCTTC	CASSLGWQGIGQQFF
TRBV7-9	TRBD2	TRBJ2-1	NA	TGTGCCAGCAGCTTAGAACTAGCGGGATATAACAATGAGCAGTTCTTC	CASSLELAGYNNEQFF
TRBV12-3/TRBV12-4	TRBD2	TRBJ2-1	NA	TGTGCCAGCAGTTTACGCCATCCTAGCGGGAGTGGGCCCTACAATGAGCAGTTCTTC	CASSLRHPSGSGPYNEQFF
TRBV6-4	TRBD2	TRBJ2-3	NA	TGTGCCAGCAGTGATAGCGGGAATCCCGGCACAGATACGCAGTATTTT	CASSDSGNPGTDTQYF
TRBV5-6	NA	TRBJ1-2	NA	TGTGCCAGCAGCTTGGCCTCTGTGGGAAGGTATGGCTACACCTTC	CASSLASVGRYGYTF
TRBV7-6	NA	TRBJ2-2	few	TGTGCCAGCAGGGAGAGGGAGAACACCGGGGAGCTGTTTTTT	CASRERENTGELFF
TRBV4-3	NA	TRBJ2-7	NA	TGCGCCAGCAGCCAAGCAGGCGGGGCGTCCTACGAGCAGTACTTC	CASSQAGGASYEQYF
TRBV4-2	TRBD2	TRBJ2-1	few	TGTGCCAGCAGCCAAGATAGACTAGCGGGGAACTACAATGAGCAGTTCTTC	CASSQDRLAGNYNEQFF
TRBV2	NA	TRBJ2-5	NA	TGTGCCAGCAGTGAAGAGTGGTACCAAGAGACCCAGTACTTC	CASSEEWYQETQYF
TRBV9	NA	TRBJ2-1	NA	TGTGCCAGCAGCGTTGTCCCCGGACCCCCAAGCTACAATGAGCAGTTCTTC	CASSVVPGPPSYNEQFF
TRBV7-7	TRBD2	TRBJ2-1	once	TGTGCCAGCAGCTTAGCCCCTAGTAGCGGGGGTGTCAACAATGAGCAGTTCTTC	CASSLAPSSGGVNNEQFF